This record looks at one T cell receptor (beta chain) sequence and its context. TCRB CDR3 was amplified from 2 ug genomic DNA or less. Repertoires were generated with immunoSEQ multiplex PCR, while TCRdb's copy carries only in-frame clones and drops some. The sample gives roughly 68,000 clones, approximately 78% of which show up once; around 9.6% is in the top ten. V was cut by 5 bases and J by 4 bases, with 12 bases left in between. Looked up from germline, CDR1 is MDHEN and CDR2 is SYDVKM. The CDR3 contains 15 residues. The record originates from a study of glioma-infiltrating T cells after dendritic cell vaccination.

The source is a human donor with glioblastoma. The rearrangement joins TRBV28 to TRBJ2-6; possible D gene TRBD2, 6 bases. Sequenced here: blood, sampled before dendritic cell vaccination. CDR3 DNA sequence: TGTGCCAGCAGTGCTAACCGGGAGGGGGCCAACGTCCTGACTTTC. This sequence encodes CASSANREGANVLTF.